This record concerns one T cell receptor (beta chain) sequence. The source of the sample is a study of blood T cell repertoires in COVID-19. Overall study: COVID-19 samples, acute and convalescent, were from the United States, Italy and Spain.

Assay used: immunoSEQ multiplex PCR; TCRdb lists only in-frame clones, some missing. Altogether about 220,000 clones are present, roughly 82% being singletons, with the ten largest covering about 4.5%. The sequenced material came from peripheral blood. The sequence derives from a woman in her sixties or seventies with acute or convalescent COVID-19.

CDR3 sequence (DNA): TGCAGTGCTAGTACCGGACAGGGCGGCGGCTACACCTTC. It encodes CSASTGQGGGYTF. The rearrangement links TRBV20-1 to TRBJ1-2; the match to TRBD1 covers 8 bases. Germline CDR1 is DFQATT and CDR2 is SNEGSKA (reference sequence). J was trimmed by 8 bases and V by 3 bases; bases with no gene match: 8. This CDR3 is 13 amino acids long.